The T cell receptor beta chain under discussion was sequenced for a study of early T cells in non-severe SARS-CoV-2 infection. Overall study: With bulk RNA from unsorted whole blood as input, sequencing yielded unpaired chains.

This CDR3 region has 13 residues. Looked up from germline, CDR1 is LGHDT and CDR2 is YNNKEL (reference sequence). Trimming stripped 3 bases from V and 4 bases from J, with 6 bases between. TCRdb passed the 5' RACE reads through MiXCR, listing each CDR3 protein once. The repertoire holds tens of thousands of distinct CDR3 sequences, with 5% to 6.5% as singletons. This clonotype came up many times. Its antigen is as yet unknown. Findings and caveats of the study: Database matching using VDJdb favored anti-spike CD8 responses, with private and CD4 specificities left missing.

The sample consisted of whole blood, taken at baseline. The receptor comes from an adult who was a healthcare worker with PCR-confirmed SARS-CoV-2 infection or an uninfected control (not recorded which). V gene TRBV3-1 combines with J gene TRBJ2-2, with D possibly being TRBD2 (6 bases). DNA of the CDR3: TGTGCCAGCAGCCAGGGGGGCACCGGGGAGCTGTTTTTT. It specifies CASSQGGTGELFF. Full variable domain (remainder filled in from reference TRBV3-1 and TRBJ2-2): DTAVSQTPKYLVTQMGNDKSIKCEQNLGHDTMYWYKQDSKKFLKIMFSYNNKELIINETVPNRFSPKSPDKAHLNLHINSLELGDSAVYFCASSQGGTGELFFGEGSRLTVL.